The next 8 T cell receptor beta chains were all read from a single sample in a study of cytomegalovirus exposure and HLA in healthy donors. The PCR contained 60 Vbeta and 13 Jbeta primers. The repertoire was sequenced with immunoSEQ multiplex PCR; TCRdb's copy has only in-frame clones and lacks some. The data hold 100,000 to 150,000 clones, with approximately 73% observed a single time. The sample consisted of PBMCs. The source is a man in his 60s in good health and CMV-seropositive.

This clone came up once. The chain links TRBV18 to TRBJ1-1; 9 bases match TRBD1. The junction had 6 bases not matched to a gene; V was cut back by 4 bases and J by 0 bases. The CDR3 is 16 amino acids. The germline CDR1 and CDR2 sequences are KGHSH and LQKENI. CDR3 loop: CASSLSQGAVNTEAFF. The CDR3 region has the DNA TGTGCCAGCTCACTATCACAGGGGGCAGTGAACACTGAAGCTTTCTTT.

The chain employs TRBV4-1 and TRBJ1-2; unclear D gene. The CDR3 runs to 14 residues. With 0 bases removed from V and 5 bases from J, the gap between germline ends came to 10 bases. Germline V gives CDR1 MGHRA, CDR2 YSYEKL. The CDR3 DNA is TGCGCCAGCAGCCAAGATCAGGTTTGGTATGGCTACACCTTC. Translation: CASSQDQVWYGYTF.

J is TRBJ2-5 and V is TRBV5-1, with 13 bases that match TRBD2. The V and J ends lost 4 bases and 1 base, in that order; junction bases with no gene match: 4. The germline CDR1 and CDR2 sequences are SGHRS and YFSETQ. There are 16 residues in the CDR3. CDR3 DNA sequence: TGCGCCAGCAGCCCCGGGACTAGCGGGGCCCAAGAGACCCAGTACTTC. Residues: CASSPGTSGAQETQYF.

This clone was counted between two and nine times. The gene calls are TRBV5-5 and TRBJ2-7; 9 bases align to TRBD1. The CDR3 is 15 amino acids. J lost 4 bases, V lost 4 bases, and 9 bases had no gene match. The V gene's germline CDR1 is SGHKS and CDR2 YYEKEE (reference sequence). The CDR3 DNA follows: TGTGCCAGCAGCGCGGGACAGGGATTTTGGTACGAGCAGTACTTC. Translation gives CASSAGQGFWYEQYF.

The rearrangement joins TRBV7-6 to TRBJ2-1; no reliable D call. V lost 5 bases, J lost 7 bases, and 12 bases lay in between. Per the germline V gene, CDR1 is SGHVS and CDR2 is FNYEAQ. The CDR3 is 13 residues long. The CDR3 DNA reads TGTGCCAGCAGCGTACGGTCGCCTAATGAGCAGTTCTTC. Amino acids: CASSVRSPNEQFF.

This chain uses TRBV11-2 with TRBJ1-1, with D perhaps matching TRBD1 (5 bases). The CDR3 consists of 12 residues. The V gene lost 3 bases and the J gene lost 7 bases, with 9 bases spanning the gap. Germline V CDR1 and CDR2: SGHAT, FQNNGV. The CDR3, as DNA: TGTGCCAGCAGCTTCGGCAGGGATGAAGCTTTCTTT. This translates into CASSFGRDEAFF.

This clone was found a few times. The chain recombines TRBV9 with TRBJ1-2; a possible D gene is TRBD1 (5 bases). Trimming removed 3 bases from V and 4 bases from J, with 16 bases in between. CDR3 length: 15 amino acids. The germline V gene has CDR1 SGDLS and CDR2 YYNGEE. DNA of the CDR3: TGTGCCAGCAGCGCGGGGGGACTCGCCTTCTATGGCTACACCTTC. Translated, it gives CASSAGGLAFYGYTF.

This rearrangement joins TRBV6-6 to TRBJ1-5; D gene ambiguous. The V end was cut by 5 bases, the J end by 0 bases, with 8 bases between. CDR3 length: 14 residues. CDR1 and CDR2 (germline): MNHNY, SVGAGI (reference sequence). CDR3 region: CASSDKYSNQPQHF. DNA of the CDR3: TGTGCCAGCAGTGACAAATATAGCAATCAGCCCCAGCATTTT.